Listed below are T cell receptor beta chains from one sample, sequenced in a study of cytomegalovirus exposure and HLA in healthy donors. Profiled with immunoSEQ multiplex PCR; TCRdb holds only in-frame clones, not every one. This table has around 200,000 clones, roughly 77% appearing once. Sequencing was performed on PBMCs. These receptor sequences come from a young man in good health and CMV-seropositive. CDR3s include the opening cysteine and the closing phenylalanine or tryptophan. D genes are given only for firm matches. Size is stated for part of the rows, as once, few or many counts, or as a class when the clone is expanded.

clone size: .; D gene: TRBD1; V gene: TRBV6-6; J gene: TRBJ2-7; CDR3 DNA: TGTGCCAGCAGCGACCGGACAGGGGCTGCCTACGAGCAGTACTTC; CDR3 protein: CASSDRTGAAYEQYF
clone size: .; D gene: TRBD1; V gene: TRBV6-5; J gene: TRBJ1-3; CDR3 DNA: TGTGCCAGCAGTCCATCCGGGACAGGGCCGGACACCATATATTTT; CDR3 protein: CASSPSGTGPDTIYF
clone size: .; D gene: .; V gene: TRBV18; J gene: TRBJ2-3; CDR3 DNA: TGTGCCAGCTCACCAACGGGTTCTAGCACAGATACGCAGTATTTT; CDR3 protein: CASSPTGSSTDTQYF
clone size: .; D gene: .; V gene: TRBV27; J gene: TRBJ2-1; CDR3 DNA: TGTGCCAGCAGTTTATTGACTACCTCTGGCTACAATGAGCAGTTCTTC; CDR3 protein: CASSLLTTSGYNEQFF
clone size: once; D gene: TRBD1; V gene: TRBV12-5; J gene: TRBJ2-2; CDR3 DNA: TGTGCTAGTGGTTTGGGCCAGGGGGCTAAGGCCGGGGAGCTGTTTTTT; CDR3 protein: CASGLGQGAKAGELFF
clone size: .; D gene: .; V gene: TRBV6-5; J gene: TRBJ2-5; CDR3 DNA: TGTGCCAGCAGATCCGGGACTCTACAAACCCAGTACTTC; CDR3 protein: CASRSGTLQTQYF
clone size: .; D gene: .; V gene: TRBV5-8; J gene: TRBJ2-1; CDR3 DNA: TGTGCCAGCAGCTTGTCCTCGGATGAGCAGTTCTTC; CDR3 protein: CASSLSSDEQFF
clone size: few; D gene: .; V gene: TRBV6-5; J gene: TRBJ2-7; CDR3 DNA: TGTGCCACTCAAGGGGGGATACAGGGAGGGCGCGAGCAGTACTTC; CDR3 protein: CATQGGIQGGREQYF
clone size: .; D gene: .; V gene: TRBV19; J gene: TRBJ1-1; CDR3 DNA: TGTGCCAGTAGTCCAGGGCCCTCAGCTTCCAACACTGAAGCTTTCTTT; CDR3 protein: CASSPGPSASNTEAFF
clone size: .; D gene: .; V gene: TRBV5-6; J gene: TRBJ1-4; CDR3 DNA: TGTGCCAGCAGTACCGCAAGGGGTGAAAAACTGTTTTTT; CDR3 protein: CASSTARGEKLFF
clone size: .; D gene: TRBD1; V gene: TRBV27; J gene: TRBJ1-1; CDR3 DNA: TGTGCCAGCAGTCGGGACAGGGGGAGGGCTGAAGCTTTCTTT; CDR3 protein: CASSRDRGRAEAFF
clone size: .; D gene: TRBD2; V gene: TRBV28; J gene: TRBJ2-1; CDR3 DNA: TGTGCCAGCTTGGCAAGCGGGGGCCTCTGGAATGAGCAGTTCTTC; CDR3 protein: CASLASGGLWNEQFF
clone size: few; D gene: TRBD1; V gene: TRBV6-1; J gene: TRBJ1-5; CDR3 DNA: TGTGCCAGCAGTCCACAGGGGACCCATCAGCCCCAGCATTTT; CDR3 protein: CASSPQGTHQPQHF
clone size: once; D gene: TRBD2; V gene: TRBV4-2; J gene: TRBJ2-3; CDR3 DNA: TGTGCCAGCAGCCCTCCGGCTAGCGGGGGATGGGGAACGCAGTATTTT; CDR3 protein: CASSPPASGGWGTQYF
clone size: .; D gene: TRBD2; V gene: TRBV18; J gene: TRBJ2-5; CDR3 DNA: TGTGCCAGCTCACCTCTTAGCGGGTCGTACCAAGAGACCCAGTACTTC; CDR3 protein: CASSPLSGSYQETQYF
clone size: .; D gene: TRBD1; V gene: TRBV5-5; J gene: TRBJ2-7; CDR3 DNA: TGTGCCAGCAGCATAGGACAGGGGAGCTCCTACGAGCAGTACTTC; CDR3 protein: CASSIGQGSSYEQYF
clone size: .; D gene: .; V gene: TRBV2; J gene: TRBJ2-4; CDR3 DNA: TGTGCCAGCCGAGAGCCAGGGGCCGTGAACATTCAGTACTTC; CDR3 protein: CASREPGAVNIQYF
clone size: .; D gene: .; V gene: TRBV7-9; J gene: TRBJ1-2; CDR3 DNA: TGTGCCAGCAGCTTACCAGCTAACTATGGCTACACCTTC; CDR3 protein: CASSLPANYGYTF
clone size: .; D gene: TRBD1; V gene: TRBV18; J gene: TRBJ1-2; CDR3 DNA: TGTGCCAGCTCACCACAACCATATGGACAGGCTAACTATGGCTACACCTTC; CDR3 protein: CASSPQPYGQANYGYTF
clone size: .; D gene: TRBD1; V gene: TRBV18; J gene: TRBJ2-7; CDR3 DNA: TGTGCCAGCTCTGCGGACAGGGTAGGGTACGAGCAGTACTTC; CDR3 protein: CASSADRVGYEQYF
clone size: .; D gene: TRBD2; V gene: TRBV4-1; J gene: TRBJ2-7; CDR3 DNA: TGCGCCAGCAGCCTCCTAGCGGGGGTCAGCTCCTACGAGCAGTACTTC; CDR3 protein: CASSLLAGVSSYEQYF
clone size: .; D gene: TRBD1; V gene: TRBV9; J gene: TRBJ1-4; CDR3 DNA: TGTGCCAGCAGCCCGGATAGGACAGGGGTTAATGAAAAACTGTTTTTT; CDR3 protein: CASSPDRTGVNEKLFF
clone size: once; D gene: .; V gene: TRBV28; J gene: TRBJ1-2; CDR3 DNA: TGTGCCAGCAGTTTGTTAGATTTTGAAGGCTACACCTTC; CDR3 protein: CASSLLDFEGYTF
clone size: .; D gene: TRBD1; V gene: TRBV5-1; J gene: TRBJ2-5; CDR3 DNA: TGCGCCAGCAGCTTGGGGGACAGGGCCACTGAGACCCAGTACTTC; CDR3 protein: CASSLGDRATETQYF
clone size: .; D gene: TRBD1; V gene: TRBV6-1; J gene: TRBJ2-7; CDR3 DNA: TGTGCCAGCAGTGACATACAGGGGCCCTCCTACGAGCAGTACTTC; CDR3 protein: CASSDIQGPSYEQYF
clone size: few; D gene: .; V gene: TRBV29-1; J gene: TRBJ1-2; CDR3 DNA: TGCAGCGTTGGAGACGTAAAGGGGGGCTACACCTTC; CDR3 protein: CSVGDVKGGYTF
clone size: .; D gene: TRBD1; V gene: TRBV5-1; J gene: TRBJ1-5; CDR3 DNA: TGCGCCAGCAGCTTACAGGGGCGGGAGCCCCAGCATTTT; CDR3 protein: CASSLQGREPQHF
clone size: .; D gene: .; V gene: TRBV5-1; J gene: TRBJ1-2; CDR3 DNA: TGCGCCAGCAGCTTGCAGGGGTTGGAGGGCTACACCTTC; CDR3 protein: CASSLQGLEGYTF
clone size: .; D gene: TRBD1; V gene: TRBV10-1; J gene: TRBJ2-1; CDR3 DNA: TGCGCCAGCAACTTTACCGGGACAGGGGCGTACAATGAGCAGTTCTTC; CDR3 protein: CASNFTGTGAYNEQFF
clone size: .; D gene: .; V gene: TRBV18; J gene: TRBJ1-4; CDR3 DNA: TGTGCCAGCTCACCACCTCAGGGTTTCGATGAAAAACTGTTTTTT; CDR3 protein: CASSPPQGFDEKLFF
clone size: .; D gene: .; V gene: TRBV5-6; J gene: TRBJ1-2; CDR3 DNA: TGTGCCAGCAGCCTACAGGGTATCTGGGCCGTGGGAGGCTACACCTTC; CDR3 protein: CASSLQGIWAVGGYTF
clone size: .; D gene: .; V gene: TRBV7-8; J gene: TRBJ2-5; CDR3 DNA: TGTGCCAGCAGCTTAGGGGGGCTAGCCCAAGAGACCCAGTACTTC; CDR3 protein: CASSLGGLAQETQYF
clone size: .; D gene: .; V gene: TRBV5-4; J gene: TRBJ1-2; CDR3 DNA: TGTGCCAGCAGCTCCCAGGGTGGTGATGGCTACACCTTC; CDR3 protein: CASSSQGGDGYTF
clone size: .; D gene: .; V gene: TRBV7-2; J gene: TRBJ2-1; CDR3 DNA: TGTGCCAGCAGCCCTACTAGGGACAATGAGCAGTTCTTC; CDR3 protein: CASSPTRDNEQFF
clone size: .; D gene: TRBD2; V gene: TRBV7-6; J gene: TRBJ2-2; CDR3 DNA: TGTGCCAGCAGCCCGTGGACTAGCGGGGGGGCCTTGGACACCGGGGAGCTGTTTTTT; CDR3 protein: CASSPWTSGGALDTGELFF
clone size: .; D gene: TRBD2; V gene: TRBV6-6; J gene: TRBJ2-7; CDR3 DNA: TGTGCCAGCAATCCAGCGGGGGTGGGGGAGCAGTACTTC; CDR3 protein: CASNPAGVGEQYF
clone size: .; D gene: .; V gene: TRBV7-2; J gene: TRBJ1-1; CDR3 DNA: TGTGCCAGCAGCCCCCGGAGTGACACTGAAGCTTTCTTT; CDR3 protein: CASSPRSDTEAFF
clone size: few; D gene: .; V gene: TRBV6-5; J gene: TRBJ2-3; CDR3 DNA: TGTGCCAGCAGTTCCACTATCGGCCCGACAGATACGCAGTATTTT; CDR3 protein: CASSSTIGPTDTQYF
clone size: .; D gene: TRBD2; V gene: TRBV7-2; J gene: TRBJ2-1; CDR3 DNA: TGTGCCAGCAGCCTGTGGACTAGAACCGCGGATGAGCAGTTCTTC; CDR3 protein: CASSLWTRTADEQFF
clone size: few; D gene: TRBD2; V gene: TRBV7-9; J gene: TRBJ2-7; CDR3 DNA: TGTGCCAGCAGCCCGGGACTAGCGGGAGGCCGAGGGGAGCAGTACTTC; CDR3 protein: CASSPGLAGGRGEQYF
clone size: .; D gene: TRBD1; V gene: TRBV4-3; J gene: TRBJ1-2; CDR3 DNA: TGCGCCAGCAGCCGAGCAGGGGGCGCCTACGCAGGATATGGCTACACCTTC; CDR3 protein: CASSRAGGAYAGYGYTF
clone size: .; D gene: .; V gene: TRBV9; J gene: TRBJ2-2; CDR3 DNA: TGTGCCAGCAGTGGGGACTTATACACCGGGGAGCTGTTTTTT; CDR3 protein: CASSGDLYTGELFF
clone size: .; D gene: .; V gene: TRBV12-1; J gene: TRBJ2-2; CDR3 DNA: TGTGCCAGCAGCTGCGGACTAGCGGGTAACACCGGGGAGCTGTTTTTT; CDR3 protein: CASSCGLAGNTGELFF
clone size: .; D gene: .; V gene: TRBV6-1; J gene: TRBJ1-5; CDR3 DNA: TGTGCCAGCAGTGAGGGAGGCAGTCATAGCAATCAGCCCCAGCATTTT; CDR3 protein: CASSEGGSHSNQPQHF
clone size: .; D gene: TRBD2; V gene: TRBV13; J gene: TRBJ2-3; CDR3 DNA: TGTGCCAGCAGCACCCGGACTAGCGGGGGGGGCACAGATACGCAGTATTTT; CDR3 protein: CASSTRTSGGGTDTQYF
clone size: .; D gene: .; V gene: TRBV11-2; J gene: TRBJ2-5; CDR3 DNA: TGTGCCAGCAGCTTAGTCTATACAGGGAGAGAGACCCAGTACTTC; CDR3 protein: CASSLVYTGRETQYF
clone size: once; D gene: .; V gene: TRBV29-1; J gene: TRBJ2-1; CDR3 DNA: TGCAGCGACTATAGCGGACCCAACAATGAGCAGTTCTTC; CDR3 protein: CSDYSGPNNEQFF
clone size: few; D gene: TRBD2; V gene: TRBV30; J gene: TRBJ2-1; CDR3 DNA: TGTGCCTGGACTAGCGGGTATGGCAATGAGCAGTTCTTC; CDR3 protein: CAWTSGYGNEQFF
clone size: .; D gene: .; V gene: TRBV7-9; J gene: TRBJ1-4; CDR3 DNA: TGTGCCAGCAGCTTAGGAACGGGGGGATGGCCAACTAATGAAAAACTGTTTTTT; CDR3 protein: CASSLGTGGWPTNEKLFF
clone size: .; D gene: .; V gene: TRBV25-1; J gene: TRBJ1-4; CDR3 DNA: TGTGCCAGCAAGCAGGGCACGGAAAAACTGTTTTTT; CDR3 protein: CASKQGTEKLFF
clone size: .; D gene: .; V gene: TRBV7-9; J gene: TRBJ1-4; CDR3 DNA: TGTGCCAGCAGCCCCGGACAAGCGGGTAATGAAAAACTGTTTTTT; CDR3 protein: CASSPGQAGNEKLFF
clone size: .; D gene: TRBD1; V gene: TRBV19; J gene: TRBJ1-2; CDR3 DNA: TGTGCCAGTAGTATCACCGGGACAGGGGATCGTGGCTACACCTTC; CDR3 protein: CASSITGTGDRGYTF
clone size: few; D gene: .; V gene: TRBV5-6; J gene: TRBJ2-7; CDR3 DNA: TGTGCCAGCACCTCGAACAGCTTACCCTACGAGCAGTACTTC; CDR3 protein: CASTSNSLPYEQYF
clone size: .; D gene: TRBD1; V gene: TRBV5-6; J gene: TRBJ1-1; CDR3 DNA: TGTGCCAGCAGCCCTGGACAGGGTGAAGCTTTCTTT; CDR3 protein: CASSPGQGEAFF
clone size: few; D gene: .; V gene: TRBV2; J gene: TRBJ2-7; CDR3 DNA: TGTGCCAGCAGTGAATATGGGGCGGACACCTACGAGCAGTACTTC; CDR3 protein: CASSEYGADTYEQYF